What follows are 13 T cell receptor beta chains derived from one specimen sequenced in a study of control samples from healthy donors and cancer patients. The protocol was immunoSEQ multiplex PCR, while the TCRdb copy is restricted to in-frame clones and leaves out a portion. The sample includes 350,000 to 450,000 clones, about 93% of them seen just once. Sequenced: PBMCs. The receptors come from a man aged 35-49 years with head and neck cancer.

The chain has TRBV5-5 and TRBJ2-1; 7 bases map to TRBD2. The trim removed 4 bases at V and 6 bases at J, leaving 4 bases unmatched. CDR1 and CDR2 (germline): SGHKS, YYEKEE (reference sequence). The CDR3 covers 13 residues. The CDR3 DNA reads as TGTGCCAGCAGCCCCGGGACTACCAATGAGCAGTTCTTC. Protein sequence: CASSPGTTNEQFF.

J is TRBJ2-5 and V is TRBV18; D remains ambiguous. Trimming pared 0 bases from V and 1 base from J, leaving 6 bases between. Looked up from germline, CDR1 is KGHSH and CDR2 is LQKENI. The CDR3 has 14 residues. The chain's CDR3 is CASSPPRGQETQYF. CDR3 coding DNA: TGTGCCAGCTCACCACCGAGAGGCCAAGAGACCCAGTACTTC.

The gene calls are TRBV5-5 and TRBJ1-2; D not certain. The CDR3 is 14 amino acids. Germline V lookup: CDR1 SGHKS, CDR2 YYEKEE (reference sequence). V lost 0 bases, J lost 14 bases, and 20 bases lay in between. CDR3 sequence reads: CASSLADGGRSLTF. CDR3 coding DNA: TGTGCCAGCAGCTTGGCCGACGGCGGACGGAGTCTAACCTTC. Drawing the rest from reference TRBV5-5 and TRBJ1-2, the complete variable domain is DAGVTQSPTHLIKTRGQQVTLRCSPISGHKSVSWYQQVLGQGPQFIFQYYEKEERGRGNFPDRFSARQFPNYSSELNVNALLLGDSALYLCASSLADGGRSLTFGSGTRLTVV.

The rearrangement uses TRBV6-6 and TRBJ2-3, with D tentatively TRBD2 (5 bases). The CDR3 is made up of 14 amino acids. Germline CDR1 reads MNHNY; CDR2 reads SVGAGI (reference sequence). The V and J ends lost 4 bases and 0 bases respectively, with 8 bases between them. The CDR3 bases are TGTGCCAGCAGTTGGGGAGATAGCACAGATACGCAGTATTTT. It yields the protein CASSWGDSTDTQYF.

The V and J genes are TRBV5-5 and TRBJ2-2, with TRBD2 as a possible D gene (6 bases). The CDR3 loop spans 16 amino acids. Trimming cost V 2 bases and J 3 bases, with 14 bases left between them. CDR1 is SGHKS and CDR2 is YYEKEE in the germline V gene (reference sequence). The CDR3 sequence: CASSFTGTPYTGELFF. CDR3 nucleotide sequence: TGTGCCAGCAGCTTCACCGGGACTCCGTACACCGGGGAGCTGTTTTTT.

V and J are TRBV4-3 and TRBJ1-5; no firm D call. Trimming pared 0 bases from V and 3 bases from J, leaving 15 bases between. Germline CDR1 is LGHNA and CDR2 is YSLEER. The CDR3 covers 17 residues. CDR3 amino acids: CASSQDPTVGYNQPQHF. Written as DNA, the CDR3 is TGCGCCAGCAGCCAAGATCCCACGGTCGGTTACAATCAGCCCCAGCATTTT.

The V and J genes are TRBV30 and TRBJ1-3; D is unresolved. V was shortened by 0 bases and J by 0 bases, with 9 bases between the two germline ends. CDR3 length: 15 amino acids. CDR1 is GTSNPN, CDR2 SVGIG, per germline (reference sequence). The CDR3 protein is CAWSVGISSGNTIYF. The DNA for the CDR3 is TGTGCCTGGAGTGTTGGCATATCCTCTGGAAACACCATATATTTT.

V gene TRBV19 combines with J gene TRBJ1-4; D is unresolved. The CDR3 consists of 13 residues. V was trimmed by 2 bases and J by 6 bases, leaving 7 bases between them. Germline V CDR1 and CDR2: LNHDA, SQIVND (reference sequence). The CDR3 DNA reads TGTGCCAGTAGTATAAACCCCGATGAAAAACTGTTTTTT. It codes for CASSINPDEKLFF.

CDR3 loop: CASSYEAYEGYTF. As DNA, the CDR3 is TGTGCCAGCAGTTACGAGGCGTATGAGGGCTACACCTTC. This chain links TRBV6-6 with TRBJ1-2; D remains ambiguous. The germline V gene has CDR1 MNHNY and CDR2 SVGAGI (reference sequence). This CDR3 contains 13 residues. Trimming shortened V by 2 bases and J by 8 bases, and 12 bases separated the two germline ends.

The gene calls are TRBV6-5 and TRBJ2-1; 8 bases map to TRBD2. This CDR3 region has 14 residues. V shed 4 bases and J 7 bases; nucleotides not matched to a gene: 6. Per the germline V gene, CDR1 is MNHEY and CDR2 is SVGAGI. This chain's CDR3 is CASSLAGLGNEQFF. In DNA form, the CDR3 reads TGTGCCAGCAGTTTAGCGGGGTTGGGAAATGAGCAGTTCTTC.

J is TRBJ2-3 and V is TRBV24-1; 9 nucleotides match TRBD1. This CDR3 spans 13 amino acids. Germline values: CDR1 KGHDR, CDR2 SFDVKD. The V gene end was trimmed by 9 bases and the J gene end by 9 bases; junction bases not matched to a gene: 9. CDR3 sequence (DNA): TGTGCCACCGGGACAGGGAAGGTCGAGACGCAGTATTTT. Translation gives CATGTGKVETQYF.

J is TRBJ1-6 and V is TRBV30; no reliable D call. V was clipped by 0 bases and J by 9 bases, with 9 bases between them. Germline-derived CDR1 and CDR2 are GTSNPN and SVGIG (reference sequence). The CDR3 covers 13 residues. CDR3 region: CAWSVGERSPLHF. CDR3 in DNA: TGTGCCTGGAGTGTCGGGGAGCGTTCACCCCTCCACTTT.

This chain links TRBV28 with TRBJ2-7, with TRBD1 matching over 7 bases. The V gene end was trimmed by 2 bases and the J gene end by 5 bases; junction bases not matched to a gene: 3. Per germline, CDR1 MDHEN and CDR2 SYDVKM. This CDR3 has 13 residues. CDR3 sequence: CASSLDTGDEQYF. The CDR3 nucleotides are TGTGCCAGCAGTTTAGACACAGGGGACGAGCAGTACTTC.